The present entry profiles one T cell receptor beta chain with its context. Its antigen is not yet known. No base qualities exist here, and no much larger clone lies one base off it. The library relied on the immunoSEQ multiplex PCR assay. A mixture of 60 forward primers for TCR Vbeta segments and 13 reverse primers for TCR Jbeta segments was used in the multiplex PCR. The CDR3 region of rearranged TCR beta genes was amplified from genomic DNA with a multiplex PCR assay. The Illumina HiSeq System was used to sequence the amplified TCR beta libraries as 87-base-pair reads. The study's processing was this. In a later analysis, tens of millions of unique TCR beta chains were counted across the 650 to 700 repertoires, and about 10 million of these chains were shared by at least two donors. Raw reads were error-corrected and collapsed into unique sequences with a nearest-neighbor algorithm that merged closely related sequences to remove PCR and sequencing errors. V, D and J gene segments were assigned by aligning CDR3 sequences to IMGT reference sequences. For a sequence to be retained, a match of at least six nucleotides to both a V gene segment and a J gene segment was required. Rearrangements were called productive when the CDR3 lacked stop codons and stayed in frame with V and J; all others were non-productive. Following IMGT convention, CDR3 was defined as the stretch from the second conserved V-encoded cysteine to the conserved J-encoded phenylalanine. The earlier analysis of more than 450 of the donors excluded sequences that lacked an unambiguous match to a single V gene segment. In an earlier analysis of approximately 560 of the donors, a V segment was called functional when productive rearrangements were above 56.7%, and segregating when the standard deviation between donors exceeded 5%. A statistical classification framework was built to diagnose cytomegalovirus status from the catalog of TCR beta chain sequences. V and J gene assignment, in a later analysis, came from comparing TCR nucleotide sequences with IMGT/GENE-DB human TR gene sequences. In a later analysis, CDR3 sequences and most-parsimonious VDJ recombination scenarios were assigned using the TCRdist pipeline. A later analysis defined each TCR beta chain by its CDR3 amino acid sequence plus V-gene family, and excluded reads lacking a unique V-gene family. A later analysis removed roughly 590 highly shared, low-generation-probability nucleotide sequences to deal with suspected cross-contamination and a sequencing artifact. A later analysis calculated a clonal expansion index for each public chain from normalized within-repertoire ranks of inferred template counts. A later analysis computed generation probabilities with a VDJ recombination model fitted to out-of-frame rearrangements, and checked the results against IGoR. In a later analysis, TCR-TCR, TCR-HLA and TCR-CMV co-occurrence was scored with hypergeometric tests, and a repertoire-size bias correction was applied to TCR pairs. In a later analysis, false discovery rates were estimated by permuting HLA or CMV assignments 20 times. In a later analysis, co-occurring TCRs were grouped using DBSCAN, with TCRdist sequence similarity added in when clustering inside HLA-allele-positive subsets. Repertoires with fewer than 30,000 or more than 120,000 public chains were left out of co-occurrence clustering, as were five repertoires with anomalous nucleotide sharing. Imported from immuneACCESS, the table was reduced by TCRdb to in-frame sequences with V and J called. These copies leave out some clones; in studies compared against another copy, an unresolved V gene accounts for under half, and the cause of the remainder is not known. V and J calls and clone size come straight from that table; D and trimming were deduced from the DNA. Recorded for this sample are roughly 200,000 clones; roughly 75% of them occurred a single time. The biggest ten clones account for around 6% of the sample.

The cohort comprised more than 550 healthy bone marrow donors. At the time of sampling, all cohort members were nominally healthy, though unrecorded immune exposures were likely present. The donor tested CMV seronegative, placing the donor among the roughly 340 seronegative members of the cohort. A peripheral blood sample was collected from each donor, and TCR beta sequencing was performed on peripheral blood mononuclear cells. The Qiagen DNeasy Blood Extraction Kit was used to extract genomic DNA from the blood cell samples. This specimen comes from a study of cytomegalovirus exposure and HLA in healthy donors (dated by TCRdb to about 2017). With regard to the full study: An earlier analysis of 587 of the donors reported 276 Gb of sequence data and 90 million to 120 million unique TCR beta sequences obtained from some 200 million T cells. About 300 gigabases of sequencing data and approximately 85 million unique TCR sequences were included in an early release covering several hundred HLA-typed donors. Of the approximately 400 genotyped donors, over 80% were placed in the genetic ancestry cluster associated with self-reported Caucasian donors. The study aimed to test whether signatures of past pathogen exposure could be identified by cataloging public T cell receptors. The T cell repertoires of 666 subjects were profiled by immunosequencing and related to cytomegalovirus serostatus. Besides the first cohort of approximately 670 subjects, a separate validation cohort made up of some 110 different subjects was used. High-throughput TCR immunosequencing, statistical association of individual TCRs with disease status, and machine learning were combined to predict cytomegalovirus infection status. A later analysis re-analyzed previously published TCR beta repertoires from approximately 670 donors and added high-resolution HLA genotyping to study TCR occurrence patterns. The later analysis used no new phenotypic data to find candidate immune exposures, relying instead on TCR beta sequences and their occurrence across donors. An earlier analysis of about 620 of the donors applied high-throughput TCR beta sequencing to assess whether each TCR beta V gene segment acted as functional or pseudogenic. Donor age, sex, ethnicity and CMV serostatus were compiled together with the repertoire data. In a later genetic analysis, genome-wide SNP genotypes for about 65% of the 666 donors were used, and that subset was treated as a discovery cohort. All discovery cohort repertoires had been generated on a single sequencing platform. HLA typing covered class I and class II loci at four-digit resolution. The number of donors typed differed by locus, with roughly 620-630 for A, B, C, DRB1 and DQB1, approximately 500 for DQA1, over 600 for DPA1, and around 450 for DPB1. Because of strong linkage in the cohort, roughly 5 DR-DQ haplotypes were treated as single units for association and clustering. Across some 400 genotyped donors of the cohort, an average of roughly 250,000 unique TCR beta nucleotide sequences per donor were sequenced, and roughly 20% of those sequences were non-productive.

Broad study findings and their caveats: The 87-base-pair reads could not distinguish some IMGT-functional V segments, including TRBV6-2 and TRBV6-3, so those segments were excluded. In a later analysis, HLA-associated TCR beta chains showed more clonal expansion and lower generation probabilities than non-associated chains that were equally common. HLA typing was unavailable for some donors at each locus, so association tests used only the typed subset. According to a later analysis, parvovirus B19, influenza, CMV and Epstein-Barr virus appeared linked to several top co-occurrence clusters. Linkage disequilibrium might explain the correlated functional status among segregating V segments, but an unknown experimental factor could not be ruled out. The authors suggested that the approach could potentially be extended to other disease states and immunological phenotypes. According to a later analysis, most CMV-associated TCR beta chains appeared to be HLA-restricted, and the HLA associations seemed to be driven largely by CMV exposure. When HLA alleles, especially DR and DQ, strongly co-occurred, TCR associations were difficult to assign to individual alleles. Approximately 18 rarely observed V segments, including chromosome 9 orphons, were excluded from the earlier analysis of some 590 of the donors because counts were too low. The study gave a list of around 170 TCR beta chains associated with cytomegalovirus. The classifier was reported to diagnose cytomegalovirus status with high specificity and sensitivity in both the original and validation cohorts. In a later analysis, TCR association rates were found to vary across HLA loci, with the most associated TCRs seen for DRB1 alleles and the fewest for HLA-C alleles. Immune exposure information for the cohort was limited to CMV serostatus. In an earlier analysis of fewer than 700 of the donors, most TCR beta V segments appeared in productive rearrangements about 87% or about 30% of the time, broadly matching IMGT annotations. The presence/absence analyses assumed that sequencing depth was roughly uniform across donors, and that assumption may not be true. In a later analysis, some 17,000 TCR beta sequences were associated with specific HLA alleles at a false discovery rate of 0.05. A further reported finding was that TCR beta sequences accurately predicted the HLA-A and HLA-B alleles for most subjects in the first cohort. A few of the identified cytomegalovirus-associated TCR beta chains were confirmed in vitro to be specific for cytomegalovirus antigens. While some public TCRs were present in many individuals, most TCR sequences turned up only very rarely across donors. Compared with the approximately 700-donor mean, donors in an Asian-associated ancestry cluster had fewer N-insertions in productive TCRs, according to a later genetic analysis. In a later genetic analysis, a missense DCLRE1C variant was associated with V-gene and J-gene trimming of TCR beta chains, and the association was replicated in an independent cohort. A cluster of highly shared sequence variants was judged likely to be a technical artifact of the sequencing pipeline. The cohort was sequenced for TCR beta chains only, and without alpha or paired-chain data the features that could be detected were limited.

Ends trimmed: V by 2 bases, J by 5 bases; bases unmatched to a gene: 6. The CDR3 starts with the cysteine, ends with the phenylalanine, and has 16 residues. The read is trimmed to its CDR3 DNA, 48 bases read in frame from base 1. Via the germline V gene (reference sequence), CDR1 is SGHNT and CDR2 YYREEE. Sample: PBMCs. This receptor was taken from a man aged 40-50 years in good health and CMV-seronegative. The rearrangement combines TRBV5-4 with TRBJ2-5, with 13 middle bases fitting TRBD2. The DNA is as follows: TGTGCCAGCAGCTTCGGACTAGCGGGAGATCTTGAGACCCAGTACTTC. Its protein reads: CASSFGLAGDLETQYF.